These T cell receptor beta chains were read from a single sample in a study of beta chain features in type 1 diabetes. The assay was immunoSEQ multiplex PCR, and TCRdb's table has in-frame clones only and misses some. Found here are around 44,000 clones, over 50% of them singletons; the top ten hold roughly 2%. Sequencing used Tregs from blood. The receptors originated from a woman aged 18-29 years in good health. The CDR3 runs from the conserved cysteine through the conserved F or W. The order of the fields is J gene, V gene, D gene, clone size, CDR3 DNA, CDR3 protein. A D gene is named only where the DNA matches it firmly. Only part of the rows carry a size: once, few, many, or a class if the clone is expanded.

>TRBJ2-3|TRBV7-2|TRBD2|-
TGTGCCAGCAGCTTAGATGGGACTAGCAGAGATACGCAGTATTTT
CASSLDGTSRDTQYF
>TRBJ1-5|TRBV7-8|TRBD1|-
TGTGCCAGCAGCCCACGGACAGGGGTGTATGGCAATCAGCCCCAGCATTTT
CASSPRTGVYGNQPQHF
>TRBJ2-2|TRBV5-6|TRBD2|-
TGTGCCAGCAGCGTCAGACTAGCGGCAGGGGTGACCGGGGAGCTGTTTTTT
CASSVRLAAGVTGELFF
>TRBJ2-7|TRBV7-2|-|-
TGTGCCAGCAGCTTAATACTTTACGAGCAGTACTTC
CASSLILYEQYF
>TRBJ1-2|TRBV7-9|TRBD1|-
TGTGCCAGAAGCCCCCGGGACAGGGGGCTTAATGGCTACACCTTC
CARSPRDRGLNGYTF
>TRBJ2-4|TRBV2|-|-
TGTGCCGGCGGCGGCAAAAACATTCAGTACTTC
CAGGGKNIQYF
>TRBJ1-1|TRBV19|TRBD1|-
TGTGCCAGTAGTTCCCGACAGGGGTTAAGGAACACTGAAGCTTTCTTT
CASSSRQGLRNTEAFF
>TRBJ2-2|TRBV7-2|TRBD2|few
TGTGCCAGCAGCTTAGCTCGCGCGACTAGCGGTTACACCGGGGAGCTGTTTTTT
CASSLARATSGYTGELFF
>TRBJ2-3|TRBV29-1|-|-
TGCAGCGTTGAGGGCCTCTCAGATACGCAGTATTTT
CSVEGLSDTQYF
>TRBJ2-6|TRBV29-1|-|-
TGCAGCGTACAGGGGAGCGGGAGTGTCGGGGCCAACGTCCTGACTTTC
CSVQGSGSVGANVLTF